This TCR beta chain was obtained from a study of T cell responses to AZD1222 COVID-19 vaccine. Study details: Whether given at about 4 or about 12 weeks, second doses were pooled.

Using immunoSEQ multiplex PCR, the repertoire was profiled, and TCRdb retains in-frame clones only, with some absent. The sample shows about 99,000 clones, approximately 88% of them seen only once. This CDR3 is 12 amino acids long. Per the germline V gene, CDR1 is SGHNT and CDR2 is YYREEE (reference sequence). Trimming shortened V by 0 bases and J by 7 bases, and 7 bases separated the two germline ends. Study-level points and caveats: Donor demographics were predominantly white British with a female majority; clonal diversity may be underestimated. Targets within unmutated variant regions were reportedly found for nearly half of spike-specific TCRs.

In this sample, this clone turned up once. Its antigen is undetermined. Sequenced material: peripheral blood, taken on day 0 of AZD1222 vaccination. This clonotype originated in an adult in good health. The V gene is TRBV5-4, the J gene TRBJ1-2; D is unclear. The CDR3 nucleotides read TGTGCCAGCAGCTTGGATGAGGTTGGCTACACCTTC. Protein sequence: CASSLDEVGYTF. Drawing the rest from reference TRBV5-4 and TRBJ1-2, the complete variable domain is ETGVTQSPTHLIKTRGQQVTLRCSSQSGHNTVSWYQQALGQGPQFIFQYYREEENGRGNFPPRFSGLQFPNYSSELNVNALELDDSALYLCASSLDEVGYTFGSGTRLTVV.